These T cell receptor beta chains were read from a single sample in a study of identical twins. TCRdb itself ran the 5' RACE reads through MiXCR, one entry per CDR3 protein. The table has about 500,000 distinct CDR3 sequences, roughly an eighth seen once. The data were also submitted as part of a second study, on yellow fever vaccine responses in identical twins.

Input material: CD4+ T cells sorted from blood. These receptors all come from a woman aged 18-35 years in good health. Each CDR3 is given with its conserved first and last residue. The D gene is left open where the match is weak. Rows give clone size only sometimes, using once, few, many, or a class for an expanded clone.

v_call	clone_size	d_call	j_call	cdr3_aa	cdr3_nt
TRBV24-1	few	TRBD2	TRBJ2-1	CATGTSENNEQFF	TGTGCCACTGGGACTAGCGAAAACAATGAGCAGTTCTTC
TRBV6-1	many	-	TRBJ1-1	CASSPTVMNTEAFF	TGTGCCAGCAGCCCGACAGTTATGAACACTGAAGCTTTCTTT
TRBV7-2	-	TRBD2	TRBJ2-5	CASSSYSGGTQETQYF	TGTGCCAGCAGCTCCTATAGCGGGGGAACCCAAGAGACCCAGTACTTC
TRBV25-1	-	-	TRBJ2-1	CASARDINRNEQFF	TGTGCCAGCGCCCGGGACATTAATCGCAATGAGCAGTTCTTC
TRBV12-3/TRBV12-4	many	-	TRBJ1-2	CASRLKGFYGYTF	TGTGCCAGCAGGCTAAAAGGGTTCTATGGCTACACCTTC
TRBV12-3/TRBV12-4	many	TRBD1	TRBJ1-5	CASRPSGQENQPQHF	TGTGCCAGCAGACCATCAGGACAGGAAAATCAGCCCCAGCATTTT
TRBV15	-	-	TRBJ2-5	CATSRAGGGETQYF	TGTGCCACCAGCAGAGCAGGGGGGGGGGAGACCCAGTACTTC
TRBV20-1	few	-	TRBJ2-7	CSASGGGPLLEEQYF	TGCAGTGCCTCAGGGGGGGGGCCCCTTCTGGAGGAGCAGTACTTC
TRBV29-1	many	-	TRBJ2-2	CSAWAGGNTGELFF	TGCAGCGCCTGGGCTGGGGGTAACACCGGGGAGCTGTTTTTT
TRBV6-5	few	TRBD1	TRBJ2-7	CASSYRGQGAYEQYF	TGTGCCAGCAGTTACCGCGGACAGGGGGCCTACGAGCAGTACTTC
TRBV7-2	-	-	TRBJ2-7	CASSLSPVPRADGSVHEQYF	TGTGCCAGCAGCTTAAGCCCGGTGCCAAGGGCGGACGGGAGTGTCCACGAGCAGTACTTC
TRBV29-1	many	TRBD1	TRBJ2-2	CSVYRGVNTGELFF	TGCAGCGTATACAGGGGCGTGAACACCGGGGAGCTGTTTTTT
TRBV7-6	-	-	TRBJ2-3	CASSFVASGTDTQYF	TGTGCCAGCAGCTTTGTGGCTAGCGGCACAGATACGCAGTATTTT
TRBV5-6	-	TRBD1	TRBJ1-2	CASSTWTGRYGYTF	TGTGCCAGCAGCACCTGGACAGGTCGATATGGCTACACCTTC
TRBV7-9	few	-	TRBJ2-7	CASSLAGATYEQYF	TGTGCCAGCAGCTTAGCAGGGGCGACCTACGAGCAGTACTTC
TRBV7-3	-	-	TRBJ2-1	CASSLRAEGRSYNEQFF	TGTGCCAGCAGCTTAAGGGCCGAAGGGAGATCCTACAATGAGCAGTTCTTC
TRBV9	-	TRBD2	TRBJ2-3	CASSVVGTSSTDTQYF	TGTGCCAGCAGCGTAGTGGGGACTAGCAGCACAGATACGCAGTATTTT
TRBV4-2	-	TRBD2	TRBJ2-1	CASSQESGLAGGYNEQFF	TGTGCCAGCAGCCAAGAATCGGGACTAGCGGGAGGTTACAATGAGCAGTTCTTC
TRBV5-6	-	-	TRBJ2-5	CASSSRPPGTSQYF	TGTGCCAGCAGTTCGCGCCCCCCGGGGACATCCCAGTACTTC
TRBV3-1	many	TRBD1	TRBJ2-7	CASSQDSGGQGYEQYF	TGTGCCAGCAGCCAAGATTCGGGCGGACAGGGCTACGAGCAGTACTTC
TRBV10-1	few	-	TRBJ2-2	CASSEWSSNTGELFF	TGCGCCAGCAGTGAGTGGTCTTCGAACACCGGGGAGCTGTTTTTT
TRBV6-1	-	TRBD1	TRBJ1-5	CASSRRDSINQPQHF	TGTGCCAGCAGCCGCCGGGACAGTATAAATCAGCCCCAGCATTTT
TRBV10-3	many	-	TRBJ2-1	CAISEFRHPNEQFF	TGTGCCATCAGTGAGTTCAGACACCCGAATGAGCAGTTCTTC
TRBV2	-	-	TRBJ2-2	CASSVTSLANTGELFF	TGTGCCAGCAGTGTCACCAGTCTCGCGAACACCGGGGAGCTGTTTTTT
TRBV15	-	-	TRBJ2-7	CATASEIYYEQYF	TGTGCCACCGCCAGCGAGATTTACTACGAGCAGTACTTC
TRBV21-1	-	-	TRBJ2-7	CASSKDPAKVSYEQYF	TGTGCCAGCAGCAAAGACCCAGCAAAAGTTTCCTACGAGCAGTACTTC
TRBV9	-	TRBD2	TRBJ2-3	CASSPVGGSQYF	TGTGCCAGCAGCCCCGTGGGGGGGTCGCAGTATTTT
TRBV5-1	few	-	TRBJ2-1	CASSLAGAGYNEQFF	TGCGCCAGCAGCTTGGCCGGGGCGGGGTACAATGAGCAGTTCTTC
TRBV7-2	few	-	TRBJ1-5	CASSFHYSNQPQHF	TGTGCCAGCAGCTTTCATTATAGCAATCAGCCCCAGCATTTT
TRBV15	few	TRBD2	TRBJ2-1	CATSIRSGRGPGYNEQFF	TGTGCCACCAGCATCCGTAGCGGGAGAGGCCCTGGCTACAATGAGCAGTTCTTC
TRBV27	-	-	TRBJ2-7	CASRIDRLTYEQYF	TGTGCCAGCAGGATCGACAGACTGACCTACGAGCAGTACTTC
TRBV12-3/TRBV12-4	few	-	TRBJ2-5	CASRYRDSRTTQYF	TGTGCCAGCAGGTATCGGGACTCTCGGACGACCCAGTACTTC
TRBV7-2	many	-	TRBJ2-7	CASSKQESSYEQYF	TGTGCCAGCAGCAAACAGGAGAGCTCCTACGAGCAGTACTTC
TRBV10-3	few	-	TRBJ2-2	CAITPSLGNTGELFF	TGTGCCATCACCCCTTCTCTAGGGAACACCGGGGAGCTGTTTTTT
TRBV4-3	-	TRBD1	TRBJ2-2	CASSQDPGQGTGELFF	TGCGCCAGCAGCCAAGATCCCGGACAGGGGACCGGGGAGCTGTTTTTT
TRBV6-5	few	-	TRBJ2-1	CASSYSSGLGDNEQFF	TGTGCCAGCAGTTACTCGAGTGGGCTTGGGGACAATGAGCAGTTCTTC
TRBV3-1	-	TRBD1	TRBJ2-6	CASSQATRGQGPGANVLTF	TGTGCCAGCAGCCAAGCAACACGGGGACAGGGCCCTGGGGCCAACGTCCTGACTTTC
TRBV12-3/TRBV12-4	many	TRBD2	TRBJ2-1	CASSSLLAGGNNEQFF	TGTGCCAGCAGTTCCTTACTAGCGGGGGGGAACAATGAGCAGTTCTTC
TRBV24-1	few	TRBD1	TRBJ2-7	CATSEAGTGGEQYF	TGTGCCACCAGTGAGGCCGGGACAGGGGGCGAGCAGTACTTC
TRBV20-1	few	TRBD1	TRBJ1-1	CSASDPGQGADEAFF	TGCAGTGCTAGTGACCCGGGACAGGGGGCAGATGAAGCTTTCTTT
TRBV5-1	few	TRBD1	TRBJ1-2	CASSAWDRKGYGYTF	TGCGCCAGCAGCGCGTGGGACAGGAAAGGCTATGGCTACACCTTC
TRBV29-1	many	TRBD1	TRBJ2-2	CSVRPDRDTGELFF	TGCAGCGTTCGACCTGACAGGGACACCGGGGAGCTGTTTTTT
TRBV7-9	few	-	TRBJ1-6	CASSLLAEPSSPLHF	TGTGCCAGCAGCTTACTCGCTGAACCGTCCTCACCCCTCCACTTT
TRBV5-5	-	-	TRBJ1-5	CASSLRGVSNQPQHF	TGTGCCAGCAGCTTGAGGGGGGTTAGCAATCAGCCCCAGCATTTT
TRBV18	-	TRBD2	TRBJ2-3	CASSLKSATSGGASDTQYF	TGTGCCAGCTCACTCAAGTCCGCGACTAGCGGGGGGGCCTCCGATACGCAGTATTTT
TRBV12-3/TRBV12-4	few	TRBD1	TRBJ2-7	CASSLRDRAHEQYF	TGTGCCAGCAGTTTGAGGGACAGGGCCCACGAGCAGTACTTC
TRBV28	-	TRBD1	TRBJ1-2	CASSSDRANVYGYTF	TGTGCCAGCAGTTCCGACAGGGCTAACGTCTATGGCTACACCTTC
TRBV20-1	-	TRBD1	TRBJ1-1	CSGDRGSTEAFF	TGCAGTGGGGACAGGGGAAGCACTGAAGCTTTCTTT
TRBV3-1	-	TRBD2	TRBJ2-7	CASKLGGASGSGEQYF	TGTGCCAGCAAGCTCGGAGGCGCTAGCGGGAGTGGCGAGCAGTACTTC
TRBV27	once	-	TRBJ2-7	CASSLSPSSRAFYEQYF	TGTGCCAGCAGTTTATCCCCATCATCCAGGGCCTTCTACGAGCAGTACTTC